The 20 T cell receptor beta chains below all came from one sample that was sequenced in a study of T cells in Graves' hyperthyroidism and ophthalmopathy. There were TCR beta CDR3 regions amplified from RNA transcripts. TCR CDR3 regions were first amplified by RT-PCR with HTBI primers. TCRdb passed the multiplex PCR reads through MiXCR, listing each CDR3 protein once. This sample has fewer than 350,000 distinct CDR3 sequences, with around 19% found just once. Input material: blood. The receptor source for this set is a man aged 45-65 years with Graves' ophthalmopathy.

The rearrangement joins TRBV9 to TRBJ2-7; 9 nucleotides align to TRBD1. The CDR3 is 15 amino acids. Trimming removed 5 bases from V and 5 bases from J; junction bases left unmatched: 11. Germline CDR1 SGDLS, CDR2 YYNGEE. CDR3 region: CASSGGDRVLHEQYF. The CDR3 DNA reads TGTGCCAGCAGTGGGGGGGACAGGGTTCTCCACGAGCAGTACTTC.

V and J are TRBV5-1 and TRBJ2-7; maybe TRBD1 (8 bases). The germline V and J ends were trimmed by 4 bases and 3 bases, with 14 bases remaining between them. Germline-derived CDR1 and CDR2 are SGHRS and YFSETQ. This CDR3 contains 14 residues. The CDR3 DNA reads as TGCGCCAGCAGCGCGGGGGACAGGAGCTACGAGCAGTACTTC. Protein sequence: CASSAGDRSYEQYF.

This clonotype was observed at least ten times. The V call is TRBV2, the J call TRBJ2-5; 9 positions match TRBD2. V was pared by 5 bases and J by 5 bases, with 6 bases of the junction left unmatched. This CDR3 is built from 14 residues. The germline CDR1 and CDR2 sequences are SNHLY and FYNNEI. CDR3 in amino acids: CASSPAGGGETQYF. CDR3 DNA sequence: TGTGCCAGCAGTCCAGCGGGAGGAGGGGAGACCCAGTACTTC.

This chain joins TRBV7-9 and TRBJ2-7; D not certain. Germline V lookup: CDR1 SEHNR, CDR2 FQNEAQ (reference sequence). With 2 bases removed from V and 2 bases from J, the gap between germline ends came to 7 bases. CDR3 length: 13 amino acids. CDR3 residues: CASSLRSAYEQYF. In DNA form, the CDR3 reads TGTGCCAGCAGCTTAAGGTCAGCCTACGAGCAGTACTTC.

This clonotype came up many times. In nucleotides, the CDR3 is TGCAGTGGGGTCGGGGGGGACGAGACCCAGTACTTC. This codes for CSGVGGDETQYF. This chain joins TRBV20-1 and TRBJ2-5, with 8 bases matching TRBD2. Germline lookup yields CDR1 DFQATT and CDR2 SNEGSKA (reference sequence). CDR3 length equals 12 residues. V was clipped by 7 bases and J by 5 bases; unmatched bases: 6.

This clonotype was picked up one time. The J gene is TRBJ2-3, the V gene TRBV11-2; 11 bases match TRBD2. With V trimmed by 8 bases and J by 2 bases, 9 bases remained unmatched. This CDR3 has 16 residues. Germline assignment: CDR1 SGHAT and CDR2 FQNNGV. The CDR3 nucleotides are TGTGCCAGCTCACCGCCGGGACTAGCGGACACAGATACGCAGTATTTT. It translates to CASSPPGLADTDTQYF.

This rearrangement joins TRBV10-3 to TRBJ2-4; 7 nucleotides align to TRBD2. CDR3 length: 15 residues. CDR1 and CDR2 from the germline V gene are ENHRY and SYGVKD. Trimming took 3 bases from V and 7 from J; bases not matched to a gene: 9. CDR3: CAISDRIRGDNIQYF. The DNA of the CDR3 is TGTGCCATCAGTGACCGTATACGGGGGGATAACATTCAGTACTTC.

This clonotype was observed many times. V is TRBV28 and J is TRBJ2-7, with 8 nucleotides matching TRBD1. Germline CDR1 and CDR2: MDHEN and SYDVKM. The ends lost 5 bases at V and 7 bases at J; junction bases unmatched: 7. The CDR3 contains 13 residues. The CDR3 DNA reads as TGTGCCAGCAGTGCACAGGGGGTTCGGGAGCAGTACTTC. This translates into CASSAQGVREQYF.

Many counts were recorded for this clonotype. Written as DNA, the CDR3 is TGTGCCAGCAGCTTCGGCCTAGCGGGATACGGGGAGCTGTTTTTT. It specifies CASSFGLAGYGELFF. The V call is TRBV7-2, the J call TRBJ2-2; the match to TRBD2 covers 9 bases. The length of the CDR3 is 15 residues. J lost 7 bases, V lost 3 bases, and 6 bases had no gene match. Germline assignment: CDR1 SGHTA and CDR2 FQGNSA. Using reference TRBV7-2 and TRBJ2-2 for the parts outside the CDR3, the full variable domain is GAGVSQSPSNKVTEKGKDVELRCDPISGHTALYWYRQSLGQGLEFLIYFQGNSAPDKSGLPSDRFSAERTGGSVSTLTIQRTQQEDSAVYLCASSFGLAGYGELFFGEGSRLTVL.

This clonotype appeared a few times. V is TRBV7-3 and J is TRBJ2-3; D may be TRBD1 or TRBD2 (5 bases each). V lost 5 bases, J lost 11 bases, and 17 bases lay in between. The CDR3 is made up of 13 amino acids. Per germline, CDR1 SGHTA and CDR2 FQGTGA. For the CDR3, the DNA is TGTGCCAGCAGCCTCTCCGGGGTGGGGCTGCAGTATTTT. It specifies CASSLSGVGLQYF.

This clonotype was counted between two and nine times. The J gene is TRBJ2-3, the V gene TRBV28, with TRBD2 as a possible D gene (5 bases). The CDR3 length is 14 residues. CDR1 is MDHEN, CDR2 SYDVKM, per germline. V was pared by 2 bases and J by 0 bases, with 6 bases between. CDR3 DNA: TGTGCCAGCAGTTTAGACTACAGCACAGATACGCAGTATTTT. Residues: CASSLDYSTDTQYF.

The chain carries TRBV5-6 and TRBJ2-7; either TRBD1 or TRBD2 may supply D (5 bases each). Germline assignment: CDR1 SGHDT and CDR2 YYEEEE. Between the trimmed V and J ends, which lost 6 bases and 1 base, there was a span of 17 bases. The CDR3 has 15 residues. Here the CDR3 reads CASTGAPGFSYEQYF. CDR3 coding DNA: TGTGCCAGCACCGGGGCTCCAGGGTTTTCCTACGAGCAGTACTTC.

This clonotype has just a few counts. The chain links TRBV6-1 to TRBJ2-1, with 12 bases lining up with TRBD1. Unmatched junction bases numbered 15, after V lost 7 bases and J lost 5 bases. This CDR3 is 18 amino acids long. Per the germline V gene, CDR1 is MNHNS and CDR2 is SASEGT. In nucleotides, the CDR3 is TGTGCCAGCACCAAGGGGGTGGGACAGGGGGCTAAGAACAATGAGCAGTTCTTC. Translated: CASTKGVGQGAKNNEQFF.

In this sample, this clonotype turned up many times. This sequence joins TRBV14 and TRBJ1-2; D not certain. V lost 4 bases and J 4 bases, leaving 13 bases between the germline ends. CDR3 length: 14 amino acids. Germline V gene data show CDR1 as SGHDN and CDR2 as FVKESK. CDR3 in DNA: TGTGCCAGCAGCCCTCTTGCGAACCTCTATGGCTACACCTTC. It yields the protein CASSPLANLYGYTF.

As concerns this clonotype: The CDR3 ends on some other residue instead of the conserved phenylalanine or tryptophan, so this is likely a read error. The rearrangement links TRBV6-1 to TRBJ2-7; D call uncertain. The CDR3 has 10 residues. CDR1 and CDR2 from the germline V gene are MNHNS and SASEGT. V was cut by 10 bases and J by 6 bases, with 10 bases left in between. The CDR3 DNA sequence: TGTGCCACTTGGATGGCCGAGCAGTACCTC. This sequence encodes CATWMAEQYL.

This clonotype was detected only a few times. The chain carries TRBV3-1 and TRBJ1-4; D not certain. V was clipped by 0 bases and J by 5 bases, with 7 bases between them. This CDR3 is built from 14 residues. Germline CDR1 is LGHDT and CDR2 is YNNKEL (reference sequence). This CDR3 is CASSQDRVNEKLFF. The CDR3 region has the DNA TGTGCCAGCAGCCAAGATCGCGTCAATGAAAAACTGTTTTTT.

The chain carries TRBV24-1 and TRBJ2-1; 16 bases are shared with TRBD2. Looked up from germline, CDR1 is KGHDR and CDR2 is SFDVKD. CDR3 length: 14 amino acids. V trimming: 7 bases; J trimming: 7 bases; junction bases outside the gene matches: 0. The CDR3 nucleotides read TGTGCCACCAGGGGACTAGCGGGAGGGAATGAGCAGTTCTTC. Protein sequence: CATRGLAGGNEQFF.

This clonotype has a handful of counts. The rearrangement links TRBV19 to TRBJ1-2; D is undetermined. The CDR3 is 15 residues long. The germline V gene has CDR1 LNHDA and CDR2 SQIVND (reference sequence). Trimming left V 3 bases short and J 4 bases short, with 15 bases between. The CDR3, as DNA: TGTGCCAGTAGTATCGACCTAAGGAGCTTCTATGGCTACACCTTC. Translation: CASSIDLRSFYGYTF.

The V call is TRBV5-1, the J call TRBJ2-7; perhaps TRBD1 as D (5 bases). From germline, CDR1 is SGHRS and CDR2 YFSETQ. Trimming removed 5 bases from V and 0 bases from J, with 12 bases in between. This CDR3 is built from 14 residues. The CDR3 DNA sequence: TGCGCCAGCAGAACACAGGTTAGCTCCTACGAGCAGTACTTC. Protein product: CASRTQVSSYEQYF.

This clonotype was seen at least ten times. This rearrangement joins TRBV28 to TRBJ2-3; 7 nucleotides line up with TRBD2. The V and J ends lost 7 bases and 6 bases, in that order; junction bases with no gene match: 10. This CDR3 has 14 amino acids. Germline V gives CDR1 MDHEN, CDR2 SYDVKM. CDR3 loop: CASIRAGAADTQYF. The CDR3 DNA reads TGTGCCAGCATAAGGGCGGGAGCTGCGGATACGCAGTATTTT.